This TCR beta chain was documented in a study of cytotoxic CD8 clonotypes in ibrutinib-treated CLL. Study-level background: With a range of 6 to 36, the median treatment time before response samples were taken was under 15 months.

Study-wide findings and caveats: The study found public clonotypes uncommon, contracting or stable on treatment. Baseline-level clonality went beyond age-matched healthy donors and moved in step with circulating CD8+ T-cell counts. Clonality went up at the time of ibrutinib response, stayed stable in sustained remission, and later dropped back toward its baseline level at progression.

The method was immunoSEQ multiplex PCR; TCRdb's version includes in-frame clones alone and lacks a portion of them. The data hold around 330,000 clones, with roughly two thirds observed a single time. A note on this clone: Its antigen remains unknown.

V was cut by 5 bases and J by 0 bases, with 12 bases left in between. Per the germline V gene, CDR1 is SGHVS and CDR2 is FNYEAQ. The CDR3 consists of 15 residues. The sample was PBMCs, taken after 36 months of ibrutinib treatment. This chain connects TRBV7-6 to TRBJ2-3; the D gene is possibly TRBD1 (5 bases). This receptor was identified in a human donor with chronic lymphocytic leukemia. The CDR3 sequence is CASSHGPGSTDTQYF. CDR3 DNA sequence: TGTGCCAGCAGCCACGGTCCAGGGAGCACAGATACGCAGTATTTT.